The 5 T cell receptor beta chains in this list originate from one sample, sequenced in a study of blood T cells in healthy people across ages. Primers used in a second PCR of about 6 to 11 cycles were a sample-barcoded 5' primer and a J-beta primer mix. MiXCR, run by TCRdb on the 5' RACE reads, gives a single entry per CDR3 protein. The sample has more than 700,000 distinct CDR3 sequences; about half are singletons. Specimen: blood. Source of these receptors: a man older than 75 in good health.

On this clonotype itself: Germline and junction disagree at one end, which may indicate a read error. The chain recombines TRBV20-1 with TRBJ1-2; D is unclear. The CDR3 is 16 residues long. Germline-derived CDR1 and CDR2 are DFQATT and SNEGSKA (reference sequence). For the CDR3, the DNA is TGCAGTGCTAGAGAAAAACCAGCAGAAGCTAACGATGGCTACACCTTC. Encoded protein: CSAREKPAEANDGYTF.

The chain has TRBV7-2 and TRBJ1-1; possible D gene TRBD1, 5 bases. Trimming stripped 8 bases from V and 0 bases from J, with 16 bases between. The germline V gene encodes CDR1 SGHTA and CDR2 FQGNSA. The CDR3 extends over 15 amino acids. The CDR3, as DNA: TGTGCCAGCGGACAAGGTGGGGGGGTGAACACTGAAGCTTTCTTT. Its translation: CASGQGGGVNTEAFF.

The V gene is TRBV7-2, the J gene TRBJ2-1; perhaps TRBD1 as D (6 bases). The CDR3 is 14 amino acids. CDR1 and CDR2 from the germline V gene are SGHTA and FQGNSA. V shed 4 bases and J shed 4 bases, with 11 bases lying between them. The CDR3 reads CASSSGVGYNEQFF. Written as DNA, the CDR3 is TGTGCCAGCAGCTCAGGGGTGGGTTACAATGAGCAGTTCTTC.

V and J are TRBV2 and TRBJ2-5; 7 bases are shared with TRBD1. The CDR3 runs to 14 residues. Germline V lookup: CDR1 SNHLY, CDR2 FYNNEI. Trimming took 5 bases from V and 3 from J; bases not matched to a gene: 6. The CDR3 reads CASSPSRGKETQYF. The CDR3 nucleotides read TGTGCCAGCAGTCCGTCCAGGGGGAAAGAGACCCAGTACTTC.

Note on this clonotype: Possible read error: a much larger clone is one base away. The V gene is TRBV12-3 or TRBV12-4, the J gene TRBJ2-6, with a tentative D call TRBD1 (5 bases). CDR3 length: 16 residues. CDR3 loop: CASTVRDLSGASVLTF. The CDR3 DNA is TGTGCCAGCACCGTTCGAGATCTCTCTGGGGCCAGCGTCCTGACTTTC.